This T cell receptor beta chain was identified during a study of radiation and T cells in renal cell carcinoma. The time point was: blood 4 weeks post-SBRT, at nephrectomy. Sample treatment: 15 Gy SBRT to primary tumor, nephrectomy 4 weeks later. Repertoires were generated with immunoSEQ multiplex PCR, while TCRdb's copy carries only in-frame clones and drops some. The sample shows 150,000 to 200,000 clones, around 90% of them seen only once. The CDR3 spans 15 residues. V was cut by 0 bases and J by 4 bases, with 7 bases left in between. Germline V gives CDR1 LGHNA, CDR2 YNFKEQ. This TCR derives from a woman aged 50 to 60 with renal cell carcinoma. Here the sequenced sample was blood, taken from a patient whose treatment included radiotherapy and nephrectomy. The chain links TRBV4-2 to TRBJ2-6, with D perhaps TRBD1 or TRBD2 (5 bases each). The CDR3 loop reads CASSQDGDGANVLTF. CDR3 sequence (DNA): TGTGCCAGCAGCCAAGACGGGGACGGGGCCAACGTCCTGACTTTC.